What follows is one T cell receptor beta chain and its context. Its antigen is still unknown. The CDR3 consists of 13 residues. The germline V gene encodes CDR1 KGHSH and CDR2 LQKENI. Trimming cost V 2 bases and J 2 bases, with 6 bases left between them. CD8+ and CD4+ blood T cells underwent TCR beta sequencing. Roughly 0.45 to 1 ug RNA was reverse transcribed with random hexamers. MiXCR, applied by TCRdb to the immunoSEQ multiplex PCR reads, yields one record per CDR3 protein. The sample consists of about 210,000 distinct CDR3 sequences, 85% to 95% of them appearing once. The sample is drawn from a study of CD8 T cells in Susac syndrome. Study-wide results and caveats: The study conceded that its TCR sequencing and HLA analysis involved relatively few individuals.

The sequence derives from a human donor with multiple sclerosis. This chain joins TRBV18 and TRBJ1-1; D call uncertain. The sample taken for sequencing was CD4+ T cells from PBMCs. The CDR3: CASSPTSNTEAFF. CDR3 bases: TGTGCCAGCTCACCAACAAGTAACACTGAAGCTTTCTTT.